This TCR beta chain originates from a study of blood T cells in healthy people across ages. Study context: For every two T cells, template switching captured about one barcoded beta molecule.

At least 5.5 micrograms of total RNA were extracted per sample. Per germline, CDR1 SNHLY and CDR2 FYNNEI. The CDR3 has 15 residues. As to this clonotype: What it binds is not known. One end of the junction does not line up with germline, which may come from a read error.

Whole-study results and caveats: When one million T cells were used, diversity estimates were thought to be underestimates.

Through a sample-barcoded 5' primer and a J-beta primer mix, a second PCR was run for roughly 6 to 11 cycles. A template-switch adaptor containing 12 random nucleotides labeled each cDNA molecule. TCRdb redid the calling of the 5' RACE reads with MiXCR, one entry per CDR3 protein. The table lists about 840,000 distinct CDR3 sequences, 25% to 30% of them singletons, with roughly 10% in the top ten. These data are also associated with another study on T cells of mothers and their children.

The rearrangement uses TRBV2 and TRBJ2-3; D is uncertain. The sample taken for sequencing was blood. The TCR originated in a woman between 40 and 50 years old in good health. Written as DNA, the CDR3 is TGTGCCAGCAGTGAAAGTCGTTCGTTGGCAGATGCGCAGTATTTT. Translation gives CASSESRSLADAQYF.